The 29 T cell receptor beta chains below were found in one sample sequenced in a study of shared clonotypes between healthy human individuals. Profiled with immunoSEQ multiplex PCR; TCRdb holds only in-frame clones, not every one. Among roughly 1 million clones listed, about 84% were seen once. Sample: memory CD4+ T cells from PBMCs. Subset of the sample: CD45RA-negative fraction. All receptors derive from a man aged 18 to 35 in good health. Some clones in this sample may be carry-over from other donors' samples.

This clone was counted a single time. This chain connects TRBV7-9 to TRBJ2-5, with D unclear. Between the trimmed V and J ends, which lost 3 bases and 2 bases, there was a span of 7 bases. Germline V CDR1 and CDR2: SEHNR, FQNEAQ (reference sequence). The CDR3 has 13 amino acids. In nucleotides, the CDR3 is TGTGCCAGCAGCTTCGGCAGGCAAGAGACCCAGTACTTC. This encodes CASSFGRQETQYF.

This clone was seen just once. The genes are TRBV2 and TRBJ2-7; no clear D. Germline V CDR1 and CDR2: SNHLY, FYNNEI. Trimming removed 5 bases from V and 6 bases from J, with 11 bases in between. This CDR3 contains 12 residues. The CDR3, as DNA: TGTGCCAGCAGTTTATACCCCGGCGAGCAGTACTTC. It is translated as CASSLYPGEQYF. Based on the CDR3 plus reference TRBV2 and TRBJ2-7, the full variable domain is EPEVTQTPSHQVTQMGQEVILRCVPISNHLYFYWYRQILGQKVEFLVSFYNNEISEKSEIFDDQFSVERPDGSNFTLKIRSTKLEDSAMYFCASSLYPGEQYFGPGTRLTVT.

This clone came up a few times. The V gene is TRBV30, the J gene TRBJ2-2, with D perhaps TRBD1 (6 bases). Trimming left V 3 bases short and J 2 bases short, with 7 bases between. The CDR3 contains 13 residues. Germline V gene data show CDR1 as GTSNPN and CDR2 as SVGIG (reference sequence). CDR3 sequence (DNA): TGTGCCTGGAGACAGGGCAACACCGGGGAGCTGTTTTTT. Translating it yields CAWRQGNTGELFF.

This clone was found many times. The chain has TRBV2 and TRBJ1-5, with D possibly matching TRBD1 (5 bases). CDR1 is SNHLY, CDR2 FYNNEI, per germline. The CDR3 has 14 amino acids. Deletions cut 1 base from V and 5 bases from J, with 9 bases between. CDR3 sequence reads: CASSEGQNYQPQHF. The DNA for the CDR3 is TGTGCCAGCAGTGAAGGACAGAATTATCAGCCCCAGCATTTT.

V usage is TRBV6-6 and J usage is TRBJ2-3; a possible D gene is TRBD2 (6 bases). CDR1 is MNHNY and CDR2 is SVGAGI in the germline V gene (reference sequence). With 2 bases removed from V and 1 base from J, the gap between germline ends came to 13 bases. The CDR3 has 16 amino acids. In nucleotides, the CDR3 is TGTGCCAGCAGTTACGGCGGGGCGACAGGCACAGATACGCAGTATTTT. Protein sequence: CASSYGGATGTDTQYF.

Details on this clone: Additional DNA sequences in this sample encode the identical CDR3. This chain connects TRBV20-1 to TRBJ2-3; D gene unclear. With 1 base removed from V and 5 bases from J, the gap between germline ends came to 4 bases. The CDR3 loop spans 11 amino acids. CDR1 and CDR2 from the germline V gene are DFQATT and SNEGSKA (reference sequence). The CDR3 sequence: CSARVVDTQYF. CDR3 bases: TGCAGTGCTAGAGTGGTAGATACGCAGTATTTT.

The chain joins TRBV2 to TRBJ1-2; 10 bases align to TRBD1. The V gene's germline CDR1 is SNHLY and CDR2 FYNNEI. CDR3 length equals 14 residues. The ends lost 8 bases at V and 2 bases at J; junction bases unmatched: 5. CDR3 region: CASRSTGGNYGYTF. The CDR3 bases are TGTGCCAGCCGATCGACAGGGGGCAACTATGGCTACACCTTC.

CDR3 region: CASSYRRASSYNEQFF. CDR3 bases: TGTGCCAGCAGTTACCGGCGGGCCAGCTCCTACAATGAGCAGTTCTTC. The chain uses TRBV6-5 and TRBJ2-1; D might be TRBD2 (5 bases). This CDR3 contains 16 residues. Germline V lookup: CDR1 MNHEY, CDR2 SVGAGI. V was pared by 2 bases and J by 0 bases, with 11 bases between.

This chain links TRBV6-1 with TRBJ2-7; tentatively, D is TRBD1 (5 bases). V was pared by 6 bases and J by 6 bases, with 9 bases between. The CDR3 sequence is 11 residues long. Germline lookup yields CDR1 MNHNS and CDR2 SASEGT. This chain's CDR3 is CASRAGPEQYF. CDR3 nucleotides: TGTGCCAGCAGAGCAGGGCCCGAGCAGTACTTC.

The genes are TRBV21-1 and TRBJ1-5; TRBD1 was called by the table and not checked on the DNA. TRBV21-1 is flagged as a pseudogene. The CDR3 consists of 16 residues. In nucleotides, the CDR3 is TGTGCCAGCAGCAGGGGTTACAGGGAGAGCAATCAGCCCCAGCATTTT. This encodes CASSRGYRESNQPQHF.

The chain is built from TRBV5-8 and TRBJ2-2; a weak D match, TRBD1 (5 bases). This CDR3 comprises 13 residues. Germline assignment: CDR1 SGHTS and CDR2 YDEGEE. Trimming left V 3 bases short and J 5 bases short, with 8 bases between. In DNA, the CDR3 is TGTGCCAGCAGCTACCAGGGAACCGGGGAGCTGTTTTTT. This gives the protein CASSYQGTGELFF.

The chain's CDR3 is CASSPTLGSDIQYF. The DNA for the CDR3 is TGTGCCAGCAGCCCCACCCTAGGAAGTGACATTCAGTACTTC. V gene TRBV5-4 combines with J gene TRBJ2-4; D not resolved. Germline loops: CDR1 SGHNT, CDR2 YYREEE (reference sequence). CDR3 length equals 14 residues. V gave up 4 bases and J gave up 8 bases, with 16 bases separating them.

The chain is built from TRBV6-5 and TRBJ2-7; D is possibly TRBD1 (5 bases). Between the trimmed V and J ends, which lost 2 bases and 3 bases, there was a span of 11 bases. CDR1 is MNHEY and CDR2 is SVGAGI in the germline V gene. This CDR3 spans 14 amino acids. CDR3 sequence: CASSYAQGLYEQYF. In nucleotides, the CDR3 is TGTGCCAGCAGTTACGCGCAGGGTCTCTACGAGCAGTACTTC.

This sequence joins TRBV19 and TRBJ2-6; 7 nucleotides align to TRBD1. The junction had 3 bases not matched to a gene; V was cut back by 5 bases and J by 2 bases. Germline assignment: CDR1 LNHDA and CDR2 SQIVND (reference sequence). CDR3 length: 15 amino acids. CDR3 amino acids: CASSPQGAGANVLTF. The CDR3 DNA reads TGTGCCAGTAGTCCCCAGGGGGCTGGGGCCAACGTCCTGACTTTC.

Regarding this clone: One end of the junction is discordant with germline, which a read error may explain. The chain joins TRBV28 to TRBJ2-7, with TRBD1 matching over 9 bases. Germline V lookup: CDR1 MDHEN, CDR2 SYDVKM. CDR3 length: 15 amino acids. The CDR3: CASSALTGGVYGQYF. CDR3 DNA: TGTGCCAGCAGTGCCCTTACAGGGGGCGTCTACGGGCAGTACTTC. Full variable domain (missing parts from reference TRBV28 and TRBJ2-7): DVKVTQSSRYLVKRTGEKVFLECVQDMDHENMFWYRQDPGLGLRLIYFSYDVKMKEKGDIPEGYSVSREKKERFSLILESASTNQTSMYLCASSALTGGVYGQYFGPGTRLTVT.

The chain has TRBV5-1 and TRBJ1-2; 7 nucleotides agree with TRBD1. The CDR3 contains 13 residues. Trimming at V came to 1 base and at J to 8 bases, leaving 5 bases not matched to a gene. Per the germline V gene, CDR1 is SGHRS and CDR2 is YFSETQ. This chain's CDR3 is CASSLTGELGYTF. Here the CDR3 DNA reads TGCGCCAGCAGCTTGACAGGGGAGCTCGGCTACACCTTC.

The CDR3 DNA is TGCAGTGCTAGTGGCCCCGCTGAGCAGTACTTC. It translates to CSASGPAEQYF. The chain uses TRBV20-1 and TRBJ2-7; no clear D gene. The V end was cut by 3 bases, the J end by 7 bases, with 10 bases between. Germline V gives CDR1 DFQATT, CDR2 SNEGSKA (reference sequence). CDR3 length: 11 amino acids.

In this sample, this clone turned up once. This chain joins TRBV13 and TRBJ2-7; 12 bases agree with TRBD2. The CDR3 covers 16 residues. Looked up from germline, CDR1 is PRHDT and CDR2 is FYEKMQ (reference sequence). The ends lost 2 bases at V and 2 bases at J; junction bases unmatched: 4. CDR3 region: CASSLTSGRLAYEQYF. In nucleotides, the CDR3 is TGTGCCAGCAGCTTAACTAGCGGGAGGCTTGCCTACGAGCAGTACTTC. The full variable domain, its missing parts supplied by reference TRBV13 and TRBJ2-7, is AAGVIQSPRHLIKEKRETATLKCYPIPRHDTVYWYQQGPGQDPQFLISFYEKMQSDKGSIPDRFSAQQFSDYHSELNMSSLELGDSALYFCASSLTSGRLAYEQYFGPGTRLTVT.

A note on this clone: The sample contains more than one DNA sequence encoding this CDR3. This chain connects TRBV19 to TRBJ1-1; TRBD1 might be the D (5 bases). The CDR3 is made up of 14 amino acids. Trimming left V 2 bases short and J 0 bases short, with 7 bases between. The germline gives CDR1 LNHDA, CDR2 SQIVND (reference sequence). CDR3 sequence (DNA): TGTGCCAGTAGTATAAGACAGTTGAACACTGAAGCTTTCTTT. It translates to CASSIRQLNTEAFF.

This chain links TRBV28 with TRBJ1-6, with D possibly TRBD1 on 5 matching bases. CDR1 MDHEN and CDR2 SYDVKM come from the germline V gene. This CDR3 has 15 residues. Trimming removed 6 bases from V and 7 bases from J, with 16 bases in between. This CDR3 reads CASSADTPRNSPLHF. The CDR3, as DNA: TGTGCCAGCAGCGCGGACACCCCTCGGAATTCACCCCTCCACTTT.

Of note for this clone: A junction boundary mismatches the germline segment, possibly from a read error. The chain joins TRBV19 to TRBJ1-5; D remains ambiguous. The V gene's germline CDR1 is LNHDA and CDR2 SQIVND (reference sequence). The CDR3 spans 14 residues. CDR3 protein: CASSLEPSNRPQHF. CDR3 nucleotide sequence: TGTGCCAGTAGTCTTGAACCTAGCAATCGGCCCCAGCATTTT.

This clone was counted once. V and J are TRBV19 and TRBJ2-2, with TRBD1 matching over 8 bases. CDR1 and CDR2 (germline): LNHDA, SQIVND (reference sequence). This CDR3 has 16 residues. Unmatched junction bases numbered 8, after V lost 2 bases and J lost 6 bases. This CDR3 is CASSIRQGRLAGELFF. CDR3 in DNA: TGTGCCAGTAGTATACGACAGGGGAGACTAGCCGGGGAGCTGTTTTTT.

As regards this clone: The sample holds other DNA sequences that translate to the same CDR3. This rearrangement joins TRBV6-1 to TRBJ2-5, with 8 positions matching TRBD1. The CDR3 covers 14 residues. J gave up 4 bases and V 3 bases, and 4 bases lay outside the gene matches. From germline, CDR1 is MNHNS and CDR2 SASEGT. The CDR3 DNA follows: TGTGCCAGCAGTGACAGGGGGCGGGGAGAGACCCAGTACTTC. Translated: CASSDRGRGETQYF.

V usage is TRBV19 and J usage is TRBJ1-4; TRBD1 is a possible D gene (5 bases). V lost 4 bases and J lost 8, with 14 bases in between. CDR1 and CDR2 (germline): LNHDA, SQIVND (reference sequence). The CDR3 is made up of 14 amino acids. CDR3 sequence (DNA): TGTGCCAGTAGTAGCACCGGCGGGGGAGAAAAACTGTTTTTT. Translated, it gives CASSSTGGGEKLFF.

The genes are TRBV7-7 and TRBJ2-1; 10 bases fit TRBD2. Per germline, CDR1 SSHAT and CDR2 FNYEAQ (reference sequence). The V gene end was trimmed by 1 base and the J gene end by 12 bases; junction bases not matched to a gene: 6. The CDR3 contains 14 residues. The CDR3 nucleotides read TGTGCCAGCAGCTTAGGGACTAGCGGAAATCCGCAGTTCTTC. It codes for CASSLGTSGNPQFF.

This clone was detected a few times. This chain connects TRBV11-3 to TRBJ1-1, with a possible D match to TRBD1 (5 bases). Between the trimmed V and J ends, which lost 8 bases and 1 base, there was a span of 8 bases. The CDR3 extends over 12 amino acids. Germline-derived CDR1 and CDR2 are SGHNT and YENEEA. CDR3 loop: CASSRGNTEAFF. The CDR3 DNA is TGTGCCAGCTCGAGGGGGAACACTGAAGCTTTCTTT.

The V and J genes are TRBV7-9 and TRBJ1-1; 8 positions match TRBD1. This CDR3 contains 14 residues. CDR1 is SEHNR, CDR2 FQNEAQ, per germline (reference sequence). The junction had 6 bases not matched to a gene; V was cut back by 5 bases and J by 4 bases. The CDR3 protein is CASSPRTGPTEAFF. The CDR3 DNA reads TGTGCCAGCAGCCCCCGGACAGGGCCCACTGAAGCTTTCTTT.

The chain employs TRBV5-5 and TRBJ2-7; tentative D call: TRBD2 (5 bases). Looked up from germline, CDR1 is SGHKS and CDR2 is YYEKEE (reference sequence). Trimming pared 10 bases from V and 3 bases from J, leaving 17 bases between. The CDR3 totals 13 residues. Here the CDR3 DNA reads TGTGCCCCGCGGGCGGATGGTTACTACGAGCAGTACTTC. It translates to CAPRADGYYEQYF.

This clone was seen once. The chain recombines TRBV7-7 with TRBJ2-3; 7 nucleotides align to TRBD1. V lost 5 bases to trimming and J lost 0 bases; unmatched junction nucleotides: 11. The CDR3 sequence is 17 residues long. Germline V gene sequence: CDR1 SSHAT, CDR2 FNYEAQ (reference sequence). CDR3 in DNA: TGTGCCAGCAGCCCGGGACAGCTTGATTCTAGCACAGATACGCAGTATTTT. Residues: CASSPGQLDSSTDTQYF.